The sequence of this T cell receptor beta chain was determined in a study of follicular helper T cells after annual influenza vaccination. Study outcomes and limitations: Successive annual vaccinations recalled a recurrent oligoclonal ICOS+CD38+ cTfh response with influenza-specific clonotypes.

About this clone: Its antigen is undetermined.

The repertoire was sequenced with immunoSEQ multiplex PCR; TCRdb's copy has only in-frame clones and lacks some. The sample consists of about 9,800 clones, approximately 83% of them appearing once. The germline V and J ends were trimmed by 0 bases and 0 bases, with 10 bases remaining between them. The germline CDR1 and CDR2 sequences are SGHRS and YFSETQ. This CDR3 comprises 17 residues. Documented time point: 2014-2015 season, 7 days after vaccination. Adults were given seasonal inactivated influenza vaccine, and blood CD4 subsets were sorted before and after vaccination. The clonotype originates from an adult who received the influenza vaccine. The J gene is TRBJ2-6, the V gene TRBV5-1, with D tentatively TRBD2 (6 bases). Sequenced here: CXCR5- memory CD4+ T cells sorted from blood, sampled 7 days after influenza vaccination. The CDR3 nucleotides read TGCGCCAGCAGCTTGGTTGCGGGGCTCTCTGGGGCCAACGTCCTGACTTTC. It yields the protein CASSLVAGLSGANVLTF.